This T cell receptor (beta chain) was captured in a study of T cell responses to AZD1222 COVID-19 vaccine. Regarding this clone: As yet, its antigen is unknown.

CDR1 MNHNY and CDR2 SVGAGI come from the germline V gene (reference sequence). CDR3 length: 15 amino acids. J lost 3 bases, V lost 7 bases, and 7 bases had no gene match. General study points: Among vaccine-associated CD4 TCRs, coverage spanned spike, with dominance at 160-218 and 743-854. With two AZD1222 doses given, Spike-specific TCR breadth and depth both rose.

Data came from immunoSEQ multiplex PCR; TCRdb stores just in-frame clones and leaves some out. The sample lists some 150,000 clones; 88% were seen once. The source is an adult who received the MenACWY meningococcal vaccine as a control. The material was peripheral blood, obtained 28 days after the second dose of the MenACWY control vaccine. V gene TRBV6-6 combines with J gene TRBJ1-1; 11 bases are a match to TRBD1. CDR3 nucleotide sequence: TGTGCCAGCAATTTACGGGGACAGGGGGACACTGAAGCTTTCTTT. It translates to CASNLRGQGDTEAFF.